This T cell receptor (beta chain) derives from a study of blood T cell repertoires in COVID-19. About the study: The United States, Italy and Spain were the sources of the acute and convalescent COVID-19 samples. In each case, the material was cDNA or gDNA derived from T cells, B-cell-depleted T cells, or PBMCs.

Authors' processing steps: For nucleated cells, counts were estimated from reference gene primer amplification. TCRdb's table, derived via immunoSEQ multiplex PCR, lists solely in-frame clones and lacks some. V, J and clone size are those of that table, while D and trimming were read from the DNA. The repertoire holds 70,000 to 95,000 clones, with roughly 86% as singletons. The sample taken for sequencing was peripheral blood. The clonotype comes from a human donor in a cohort sampled during active COVID-19.

Written as DNA, the CDR3 is TGTGCCAGCAGTCAGGAGGGGGCAAAAGCTAGCAATCAGCCCCAGCATTTT. Translating it yields CASSQEGAKASNQPQHF. The gene calls are TRBV6-2 or TRBV6-3 and TRBJ1-5; 7 bases align to TRBD1. The CDR3 loop spans 17 amino acids. The germline V gene has CDR1 MNHEY and CDR2 SVGEGT. V shed 5 bases and J 0 bases; nucleotides not matched to a gene: 10.